Below, 21 T cell receptor beta chains from the same sample are listed, as sequenced in a study of blood T cell repertoires in COVID-19. The table came from immunoSEQ multiplex PCR; TCRdb's copy has only in-frame clones and leaves some out. The sample has tens of thousands of clones, over 75% seen once; the top ten hold around 11%. Sequencing was carried out using peripheral blood. All receptors come from a human donor in a cohort sampled during active COVID-19.

The chain joins TRBV12-3 or TRBV12-4 to TRBJ2-1; D gene ambiguous. Trimming left V 4 bases short and J 4 bases short, with 5 bases between. The CDR3 contains 12 residues. The CDR3 sequence is CASSYGYNEQFF. As DNA, the CDR3 is TGTGCCAGCAGTTACGGGTACAATGAGCAGTTCTTC.

This clone was detected a few times. The gene calls are TRBV29-1 and TRBJ2-7; D is possibly TRBD2 (6 bases). Germline loops: CDR1 SQVTM, CDR2 ANQGSEA. The length of the CDR3 is 16 residues. V dropped 5 bases and J dropped 2 bases, with 22 bases sitting between them. CDR3 loop: CSVMRGGPPMPYEQYF. The CDR3 DNA reads TGCAGCGTTATGCGGGGTGGGCCACCGATGCCCTACGAGCAGTACTTC.

The rearrangement uses TRBV4-2 and TRBJ1-5; D gene unclear. The V end lost 4 bases, the J end lost 2 bases, and 12 bases lay between the germline ends. Per germline, CDR1 LGHNA and CDR2 YNFKEQ. The CDR3 is 15 residues long. The CDR3 sequence is CASSPTRVRNQPQHF. CDR3 coding DNA: TGTGCCAGCAGCCCAACCCGGGTTCGCAATCAGCCCCAGCATTTT.

V is TRBV7-2 and J is TRBJ1-4, with a weak D call TRBD1 (5 bases). Germline V gene sequence: CDR1 SGHTA, CDR2 FQGNSA. Trimming removed 5 bases from V and 4 bases from J, with 11 bases in between. This CDR3 spans 14 amino acids. The CDR3 nucleotides read TGTGCCAGCAGCGCTAGGACAAGTAATGAAAAACTGTTTTTT. Its protein is CASSARTSNEKLFF.

The chain links TRBV7-9 to TRBJ2-3; 11 positions agree with TRBD1. V lost 5 bases and J lost 4; bases outside the gene matches: 2. CDR1 and CDR2 from the germline V gene are SEHNR and FQNEAQ (reference sequence). The CDR3 consists of 14 residues. The CDR3 DNA reads as TGTGCCAGCAGCCCGGGACAGGGGGCAGATACGCAGTATTTT. The encoded protein is CASSPGQGADTQYF.

This clone turned up a few times. The chain is built from TRBV14 and TRBJ2-3, with D tentatively TRBD2 (6 bases). With 6 bases removed from V and 5 bases from J, the gap between germline ends came to 18 bases. CDR1 and CDR2 (germline): SGHDN, FVKESK. The CDR3 consists of 15 residues. CDR3 amino acids: CASSPGLQRVDTQYF. For the CDR3, the DNA is TGTGCCAGCAGTCCGGGACTCCAGCGGGTAGATACGCAGTATTTT. Full variable domain (rest looked up from reference TRBV14 and TRBJ2-3): EAGVTQFPSHSVIEKGQTVTLRCDPISGHDNLYWYRRVMGKEIKFLLHFVKESKQDESGMPNNRFLAERTGGTYSTLKVQPAELEDSGVYFCASSPGLQRVDTQYFGPGTRLTVL.

The V gene is TRBV10-3, the J gene TRBJ2-1; tentatively, D is TRBD2 (6 bases). Between the trimmed V and J ends, which lost 2 bases and 8 bases, there was a span of 22 bases. The length of the CDR3 is 17 residues. CDR1 ENHRY and CDR2 SYGVKD come from the germline V gene. The CDR3 region is CAISEGPGGAGRHEQFF. The CDR3 DNA reads as TGTGCCATCAGTGAGGGTCCCGGAGGGGCCGGACGCCATGAGCAGTTCTTC.

V usage is TRBV7-2 and J usage is TRBJ2-7, with TRBD2 matching 8 bases. The CDR3 runs to 12 residues. V was pared by 5 bases and J by 13 bases, with 10 bases of the junction left unmatched. Germline V CDR1 and CDR2: SGHTA, FQGNSA. CDR3 sequence (DNA): TGTGCCAGCAGCGCCCTCGGGGGGGGGCCCTACTTC. Translated: CASSALGGGPYF.

The chain recombines TRBV24-1 with TRBJ1-6; 7 bases are a match to TRBD1. The junction had 5 bases not matched to a gene; V was cut back by 2 bases and J by 5 bases. The CDR3 loop spans 16 amino acids. The germline V gene encodes CDR1 KGHDR and CDR2 SFDVKD. CDR3 sequence (DNA): TGTGCCACCAGTGATTCCCGACAGGGCCATAATTCACCCCTCCACTTT. Residues: CATSDSRQGHNSPLHF.

This chain uses TRBV6-2 or TRBV6-3 with TRBJ1-2; D not resolved. The CDR3 has 13 residues. V lost 2 bases to trimming and J lost 8 bases, with 12 bases between them. Germline lookup yields CDR1 MNHEY and CDR2 SVGEGT. The CDR3 spells CASSYAFPQGYTF. The CDR3 nucleotides read TGTGCCAGCAGTTACGCCTTCCCTCAGGGCTACACCTTC.

The rearrangement uses TRBV4-3 and TRBJ1-6; TRBD1 might be the D (5 bases). CDR1 is LGHNA, CDR2 YSLEER, per germline. The CDR3 has 15 amino acids. The V gene lost 4 bases and the J gene lost 8 bases, with 15 bases spanning the gap. The CDR3 coding sequence is TGCGCCAGCAGCCCCCTGATCAGGGCAGATTCACCCCTCCACTTT. Protein: CASSPLIRADSPLHF.

Worth noting for this clone: The junction departs from the called germline gene at one end, perhaps through a read error. The chain couples TRBV4-2 to TRBJ1-2; D unclear. This CDR3 spans 15 amino acids. Germline-derived CDR1 and CDR2 are LGHNA and YNFKEQ. CDR3 DNA sequence: TGTGCCAGCAGCCAAGATGAGTCAGCAGAGAGGGCGCGCCTCTTC. It is translated as CASSQDESAERARLF.

V is TRBV9 and J is TRBJ2-1, with D perhaps matching TRBD1 (5 bases). The CDR3 length is 12 residues. Looked up from germline, CDR1 is SGDLS and CDR2 is YYNGEE. V was clipped by 4 bases and J by 7 bases, with 9 bases between them. CDR3 residues: CASSSKGNEQFF. The CDR3 DNA reads as TGTGCCAGCAGCTCCAAGGGGAATGAGCAGTTCTTC. Full variable domain (remainder filled in from reference TRBV9 and TRBJ2-1): DSGVTQTPKHLITATGQRVTLRCSPRSGDLSVYWYQQSLDQGLQFLIQYYNGEERAKGNILERFSAQQFPDLHSELNLSSLELGDSALYFCASSSKGNEQFFGPGTRLTVL.

The rearrangement joins TRBV18 to TRBJ2-7, with 7 nucleotides matching TRBD1. The V segment lost 8 bases and the J segment 3 bases; nucleotides outside the gene matches: 16. This CDR3 is 16 amino acids long. Germline CDR1 reads KGHSH; CDR2 reads LQKENI. The CDR3 sequence: CASPLPRTGSNYEQYF. CDR3 DNA: TGTGCCAGCCCACTTCCCAGGACAGGTAGTAACTACGAGCAGTACTTC.

This clone showed up just a few times. The chain is built from TRBV6-2 or TRBV6-3 and TRBJ2-7; 10 nucleotides align to TRBD2. CDR1 is MNHEY and CDR2 is SVGEGT in the germline V gene. Losses at the gene ends were 8 bases for V and 6 bases for J; bases not matched to a gene: 13. The CDR3 has 15 amino acids. CDR3 sequence reads: CASCQALAGFGEQYF. CDR3 sequence (DNA): TGTGCCAGCTGCCAAGCACTAGCGGGGTTTGGCGAGCAGTACTTC.

This chain uses TRBV19 with TRBJ2-3; 7 positions match TRBD1. The V gene end was trimmed by 6 bases and the J gene end by 2 bases; junction bases not matched to a gene: 14. Germline CDR1 LNHDA, CDR2 SQIVND (reference sequence). This CDR3 is built from 17 residues. The CDR3 region has the DNA TGTGCCAGTAGGGGTCCCACAGAACAGGGGATCACAGATACGCAGTATTTT. Translated: CASRGPTEQGITDTQYF.

The rearrangement links TRBV3-1 (or the pseudogene TRBV3-2) to TRBJ2-3; the D is unclear. This CDR3 is built from 13 residues. Germline values: CDR1 LGHDT, CDR2 YNNKEL (reference sequence). Trimming took off 1 base at V and 6 bases at J, with 8 bases between the two ends. CDR3 bases: TGTGCCAGCAGCCAAGTCGAGTCGGATACGCAGTATTTT. Its protein is CASSQVESDTQYF.

In its sample, this clone was seen a few times. The gene calls are TRBV21-1 and TRBJ1-5; the DNA was not compared with TRBD1, the D call given in the table. TRBV21-1 is recorded as a pseudogene. The CDR3 covers 14 residues. This CDR3 is CASSGQGASQPQHF. CDR3 DNA sequence: TGTGCCAGCAGCGGTCAGGGGGCGTCCCAGCCCCAGCATTTT.

This clone was observed a few times. J is TRBJ2-7 and V is TRBV5-4; maybe TRBD1 (6 bases). This CDR3 contains 13 residues. V was cut by 0 bases and J by 3 bases, with 7 bases left in between. Germline-derived CDR1 and CDR2 are SGHNT and YYREEE (reference sequence). For the CDR3, the DNA is TGTGCCAGCAGCTTGGACAGGGTCTACGAGCAGTACTTC. Protein product: CASSLDRVYEQYF.

V gene TRBV19 combines with J gene TRBJ2-7, with TRBD2 identical over 15 bases. V shed 4 bases and J 3 bases; nucleotides not matched to a gene: 4. The CDR3 length is 16 residues. Germline lookup yields CDR1 LNHDA and CDR2 SQIVND (reference sequence). The chain's CDR3 is CASSRTSGRAYYEQYF. CDR3 nucleotides: TGTGCCAGTAGTAGGACTAGCGGGAGGGCGTACTACGAGCAGTACTTC.

The gene calls are TRBV19 and TRBJ1-2; TRBD1 aligns across 9 bases. CDR1 is LNHDA and CDR2 is SQIVND in the germline V gene (reference sequence). This CDR3 is built from 17 residues. V dropped 4 bases and J dropped 8; count of bases not matched to a gene: 17. CDR3 DNA: TGTGCCAGTAGTAGACTGGGACAGGGTGGGATTGCGGGGGGCTACACCTTC. Protein product: CASSRLGQGGIAGGYTF.